This T cell receptor (beta chain) was documented in a study of blood T cell repertoires in COVID-19. Looking at the study overall: T cells, B-cell-depleted T cells, or PBMCs provided the cDNA or gDNA that served as material.

Germline CDR1 reads MNHEY; CDR2 reads SVGEGT. Trimming removed 2 bases from V and 4 bases from J; junction bases left unmatched: 10. The CDR3 runs 17 residues. Sequencing used immunoSEQ multiplex PCR; TCRdb keeps in-frame clones, though not all of them. The data show about 240,000 clones, with about four fifths seen just once and approximately 1.8% held by the top ten. Sequences were obtained from peripheral blood. The TCR comes from a man aged 30 to 45 who had recovered from COVID-19. The rearrangement joins TRBV6-2 or TRBV6-3 to TRBJ2-2, with 7 bases that match TRBD1. CDR3 sequence reads: CASSYRATGLGTGELFF. The CDR3 DNA reads TGTGCCAGCAGTTACAGGGCGACAGGGTTAGGCACCGGGGAGCTGTTTTTT.